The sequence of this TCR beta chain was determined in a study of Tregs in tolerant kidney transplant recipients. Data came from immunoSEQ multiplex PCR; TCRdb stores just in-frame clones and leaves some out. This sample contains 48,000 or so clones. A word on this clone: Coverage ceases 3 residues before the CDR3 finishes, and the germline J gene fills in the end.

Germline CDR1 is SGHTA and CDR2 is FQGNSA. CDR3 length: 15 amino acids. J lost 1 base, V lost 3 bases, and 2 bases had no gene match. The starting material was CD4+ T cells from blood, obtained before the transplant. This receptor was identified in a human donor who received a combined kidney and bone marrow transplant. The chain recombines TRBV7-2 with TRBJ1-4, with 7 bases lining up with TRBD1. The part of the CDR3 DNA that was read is TGTGCCAGCAGCTTGGGACAGCAAACTAATGAAAAA. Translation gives CASSLGQQTNEK. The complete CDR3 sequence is CASSLGQQTNEKLFF.